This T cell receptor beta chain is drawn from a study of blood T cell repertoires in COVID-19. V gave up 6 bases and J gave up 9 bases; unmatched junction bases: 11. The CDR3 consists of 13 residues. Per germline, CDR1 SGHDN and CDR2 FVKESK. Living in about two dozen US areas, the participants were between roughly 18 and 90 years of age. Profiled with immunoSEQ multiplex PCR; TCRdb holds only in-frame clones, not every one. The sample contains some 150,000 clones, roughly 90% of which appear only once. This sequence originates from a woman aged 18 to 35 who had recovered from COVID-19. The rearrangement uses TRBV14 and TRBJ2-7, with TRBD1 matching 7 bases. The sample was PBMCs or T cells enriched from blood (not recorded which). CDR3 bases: TGTGCCAGCAGGCCAGGGGGAGAGGGCGCGCAGTACTTC. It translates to CASRPGGEGAQYF. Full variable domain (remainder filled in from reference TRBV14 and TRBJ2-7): EAGVTQFPSHSVIEKGQTVTLRCDPISGHDNLYWYRRVMGKEIKFLLHFVKESKQDESGMPNNRFLAERTGGTYSTLKVQPAELEDSGVYFCASRPGGEGAQYFGPGTRLTVT.